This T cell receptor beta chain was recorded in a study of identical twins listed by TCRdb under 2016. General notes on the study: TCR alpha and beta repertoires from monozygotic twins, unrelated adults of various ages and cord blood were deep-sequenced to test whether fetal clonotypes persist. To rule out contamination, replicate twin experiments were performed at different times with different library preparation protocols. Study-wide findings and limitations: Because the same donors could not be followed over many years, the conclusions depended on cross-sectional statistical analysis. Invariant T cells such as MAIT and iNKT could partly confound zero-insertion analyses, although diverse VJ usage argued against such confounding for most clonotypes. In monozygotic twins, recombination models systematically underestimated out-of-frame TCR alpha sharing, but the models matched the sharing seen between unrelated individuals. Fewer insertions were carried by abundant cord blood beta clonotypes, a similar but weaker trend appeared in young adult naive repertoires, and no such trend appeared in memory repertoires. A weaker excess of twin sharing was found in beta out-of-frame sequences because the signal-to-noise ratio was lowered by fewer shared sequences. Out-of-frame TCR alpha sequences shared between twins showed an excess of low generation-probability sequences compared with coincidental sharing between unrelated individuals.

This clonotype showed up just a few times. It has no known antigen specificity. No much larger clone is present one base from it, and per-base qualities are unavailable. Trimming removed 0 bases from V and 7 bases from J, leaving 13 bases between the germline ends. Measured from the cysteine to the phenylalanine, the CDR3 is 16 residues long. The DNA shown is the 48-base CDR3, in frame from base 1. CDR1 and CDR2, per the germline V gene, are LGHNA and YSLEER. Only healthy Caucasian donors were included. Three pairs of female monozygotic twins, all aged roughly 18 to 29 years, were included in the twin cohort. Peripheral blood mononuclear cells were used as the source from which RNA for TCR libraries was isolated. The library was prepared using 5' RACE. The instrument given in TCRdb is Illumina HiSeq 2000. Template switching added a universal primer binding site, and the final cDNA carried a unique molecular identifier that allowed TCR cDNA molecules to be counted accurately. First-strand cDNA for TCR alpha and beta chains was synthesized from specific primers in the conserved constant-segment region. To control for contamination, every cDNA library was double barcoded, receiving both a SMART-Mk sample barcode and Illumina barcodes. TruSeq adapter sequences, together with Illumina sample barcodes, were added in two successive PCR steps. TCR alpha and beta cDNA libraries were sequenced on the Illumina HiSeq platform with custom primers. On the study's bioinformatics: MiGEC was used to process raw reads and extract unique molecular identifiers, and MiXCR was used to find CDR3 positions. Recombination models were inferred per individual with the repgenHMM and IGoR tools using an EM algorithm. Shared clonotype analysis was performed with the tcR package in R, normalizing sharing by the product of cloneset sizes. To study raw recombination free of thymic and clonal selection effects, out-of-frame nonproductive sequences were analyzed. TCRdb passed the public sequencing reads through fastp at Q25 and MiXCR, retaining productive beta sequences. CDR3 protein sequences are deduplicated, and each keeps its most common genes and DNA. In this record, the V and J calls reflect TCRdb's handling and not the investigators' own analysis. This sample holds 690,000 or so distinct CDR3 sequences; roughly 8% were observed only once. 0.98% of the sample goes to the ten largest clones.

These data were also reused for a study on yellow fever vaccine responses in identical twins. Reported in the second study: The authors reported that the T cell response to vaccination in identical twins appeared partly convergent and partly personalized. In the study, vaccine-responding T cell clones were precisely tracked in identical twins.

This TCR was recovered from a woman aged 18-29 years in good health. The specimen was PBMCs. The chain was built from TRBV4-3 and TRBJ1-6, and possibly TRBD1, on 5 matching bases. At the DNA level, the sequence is TGCGCCAGCAGCCAAGATCTTGCAGGGTTCAATTCACCCCTCCACTTT. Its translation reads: CASSQDLAGFNSPLHF.